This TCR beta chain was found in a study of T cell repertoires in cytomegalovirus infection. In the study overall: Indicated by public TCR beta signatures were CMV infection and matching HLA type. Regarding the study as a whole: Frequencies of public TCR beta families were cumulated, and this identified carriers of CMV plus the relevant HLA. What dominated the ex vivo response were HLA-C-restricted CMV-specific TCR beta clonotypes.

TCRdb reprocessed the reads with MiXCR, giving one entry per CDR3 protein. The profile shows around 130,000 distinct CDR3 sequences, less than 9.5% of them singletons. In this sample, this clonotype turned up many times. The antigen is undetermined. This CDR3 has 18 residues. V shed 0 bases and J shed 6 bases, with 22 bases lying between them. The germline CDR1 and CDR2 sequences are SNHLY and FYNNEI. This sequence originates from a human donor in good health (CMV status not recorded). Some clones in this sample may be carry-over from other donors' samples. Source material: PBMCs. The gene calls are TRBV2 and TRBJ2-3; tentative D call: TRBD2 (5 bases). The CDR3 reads CASSEALRSGLFHDTQYF. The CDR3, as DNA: TGTGCCAGCAGTGAAGCGCTTCGGAGCGGCCTCTTCCATGATACGCAGTATTTT.